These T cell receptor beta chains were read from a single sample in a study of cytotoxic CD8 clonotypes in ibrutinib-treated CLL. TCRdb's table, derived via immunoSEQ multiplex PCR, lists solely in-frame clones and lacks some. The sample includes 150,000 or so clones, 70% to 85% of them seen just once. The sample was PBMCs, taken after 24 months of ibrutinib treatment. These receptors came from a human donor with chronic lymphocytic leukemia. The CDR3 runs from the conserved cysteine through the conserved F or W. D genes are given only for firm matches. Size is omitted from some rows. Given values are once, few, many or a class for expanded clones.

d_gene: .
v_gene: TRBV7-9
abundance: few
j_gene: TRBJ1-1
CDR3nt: TGTGCCAGCAGCTTAGTCCAGAACACTGAAGCTTTCTTT
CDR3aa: CASSLVQNTEAFF

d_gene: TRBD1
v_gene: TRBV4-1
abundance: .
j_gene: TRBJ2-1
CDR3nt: TGCGCCAGCAGCCAAGGGACAGGGCCCTCCTACAATGAGCAGTTCTTC
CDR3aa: CASSQGTGPSYNEQFF

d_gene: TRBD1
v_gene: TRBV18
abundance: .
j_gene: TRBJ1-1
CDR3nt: TGTGCCAGCTCACCCCTGACAGGGGCGGGGAGCACTGAAGCTTTCTTT
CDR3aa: CASSPLTGAGSTEAFF

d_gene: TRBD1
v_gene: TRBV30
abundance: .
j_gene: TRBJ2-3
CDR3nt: TGTGCCTGGAATACAGGGGTGTGGGCAGATACGCAGTATTTT
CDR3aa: CAWNTGVWADTQYF

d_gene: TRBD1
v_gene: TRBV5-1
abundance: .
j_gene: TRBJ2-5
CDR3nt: TGCGCCAGCAGCTTGTGGGTGGGTACAGGGGGACAAGAGACCCAGTACTTC
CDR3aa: CASSLWVGTGGQETQYF

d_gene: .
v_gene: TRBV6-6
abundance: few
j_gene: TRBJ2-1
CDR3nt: TGTGCCAGCCTTCGGTCGCGGAGCTCCTACAATGAGCAGTTCTTC
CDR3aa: CASLRSRSSYNEQFF

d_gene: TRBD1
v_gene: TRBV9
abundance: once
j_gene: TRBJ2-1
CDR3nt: TGTGCCAGCAGCGTAGGGGACAGGAGCTTTTACAATGAGCAGTTCTTC
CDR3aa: CASSVGDRSFYNEQFF

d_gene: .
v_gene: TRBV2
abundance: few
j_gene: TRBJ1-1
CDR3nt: TGTGCCAGCAAAACAGGGAAGATATTAGGCACTGAAGCTTTCTTT
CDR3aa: CASKTGKILGTEAFF

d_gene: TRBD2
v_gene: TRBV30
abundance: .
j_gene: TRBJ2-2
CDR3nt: TGTGCCTGGAGGCAGACTAGCGGGAACACCGGGGAGCTGTTTTTT
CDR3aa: CAWRQTSGNTGELFF

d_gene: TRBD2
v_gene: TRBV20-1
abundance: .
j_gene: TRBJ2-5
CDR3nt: TGCAGTGCAACTAGCGCAGAGACCCAGTACTTC
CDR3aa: CSATSAETQYF

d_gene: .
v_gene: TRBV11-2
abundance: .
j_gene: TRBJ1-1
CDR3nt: TGTGCCAGCAGCTTAGCGGGACGATTGAACACTGAAGCTTTCTTT
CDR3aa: CASSLAGRLNTEAFF

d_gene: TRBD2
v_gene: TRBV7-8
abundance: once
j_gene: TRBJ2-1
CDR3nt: TGTGCCAGCAGCTTAAGGGGCGGCGGGAGGGTCTCGGGCGATGAGCAGTTCTTC
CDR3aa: CASSLRGGGRVSGDEQFF

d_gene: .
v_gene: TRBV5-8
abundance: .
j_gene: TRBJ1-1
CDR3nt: TGTGCCAGCAGCTTAGTGCCTATCTCCGGAGCTTTCTTT
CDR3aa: CASSLVPISGAFF

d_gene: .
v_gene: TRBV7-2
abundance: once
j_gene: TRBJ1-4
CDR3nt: TGTGCCAGCAGCTTATCCCAATCTGCAACTAATGAAAAACTGTTTTTT
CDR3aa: CASSLSQSATNEKLFF

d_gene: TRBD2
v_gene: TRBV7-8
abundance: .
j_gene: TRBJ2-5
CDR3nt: TGTGCCAGCAGCTTGGGACTAGCGGGAGCCCAAGAGACCCAGTACTTC
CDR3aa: CASSLGLAGAQETQYF

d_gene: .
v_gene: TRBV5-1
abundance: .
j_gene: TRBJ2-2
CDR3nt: TGCGCCAGCATGGACACCGGGGAGCTGTTTTTT
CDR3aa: CASMDTGELFF

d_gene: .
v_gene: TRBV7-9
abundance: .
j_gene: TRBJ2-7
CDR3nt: TGTGCCAGCAGCTTAGCGGCAGCGCAGTACTTC
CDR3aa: CASSLAAAQYF

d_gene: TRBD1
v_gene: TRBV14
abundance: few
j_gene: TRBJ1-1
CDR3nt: TGTGCCAGCAGCCAGGACAGGGGGCATGCTGAAGCTTTCTTT
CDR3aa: CASSQDRGHAEAFF

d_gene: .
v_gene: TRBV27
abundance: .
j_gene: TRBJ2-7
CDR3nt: TGTGCCAGCAGTTTAGGGACGTCCTACGAGCAGTACTTC
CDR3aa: CASSLGTSYEQYF

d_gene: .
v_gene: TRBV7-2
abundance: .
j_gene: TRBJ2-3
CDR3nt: TGTGCCAGCAGCTTCAGACGGACAGACACAGATACGCAGTATTTT
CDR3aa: CASSFRRTDTDTQYF

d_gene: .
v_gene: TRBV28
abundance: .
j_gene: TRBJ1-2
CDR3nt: TGTGCCAGCACCCCGGGACAAACTAACTATGGCTACACCTTC
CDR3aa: CASTPGQTNYGYTF

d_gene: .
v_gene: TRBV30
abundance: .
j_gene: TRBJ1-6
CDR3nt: TGTGCCTGGAGTGTGCGCAGACCCGGCGGTTCACCCCTCCACTTT
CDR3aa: CAWSVRRPGGSPLHF

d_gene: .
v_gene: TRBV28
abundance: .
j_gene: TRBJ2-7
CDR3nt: TGTGCCAGCAGTTTAAGTAGGGGGGGCTACGAGCAGTACTTC
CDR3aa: CASSLSRGGYEQYF

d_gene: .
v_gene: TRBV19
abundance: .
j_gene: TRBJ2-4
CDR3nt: TGTGCCAGTAGTATTCCAGGGCGGAAAGCCAAAAACATTCAGTACTTC
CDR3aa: CASSIPGRKAKNIQYF

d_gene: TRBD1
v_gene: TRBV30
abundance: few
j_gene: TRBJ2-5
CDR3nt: TGTGCCTGGTCTCCTGGACAGGGCGGAAGAGAGACCCAGTACTTC
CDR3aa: CAWSPGQGGRETQYF

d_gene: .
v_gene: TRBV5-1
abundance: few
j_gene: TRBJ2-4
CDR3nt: TGCGCCAGCAGCTCGGACGGTGGAAACATTCAGTACTTC
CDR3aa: CASSSDGGNIQYF

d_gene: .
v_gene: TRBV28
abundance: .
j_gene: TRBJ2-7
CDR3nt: TGTGCCAGCAGTCTGATCCCAGGTTTCTCCTACGAGCAGTACTTC
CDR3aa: CASSLIPGFSYEQYF

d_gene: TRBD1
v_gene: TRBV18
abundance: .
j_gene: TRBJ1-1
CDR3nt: TGTGCCAGCTCAGGGCCCGCTGACAGGGATCCAGCTTTCTTT
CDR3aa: CASSGPADRDPAFF

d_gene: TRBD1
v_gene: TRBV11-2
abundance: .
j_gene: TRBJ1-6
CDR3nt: TGTGCCAGCAGCTTAGCCTCGACAGGGAATTCACCCCTCCACTTT
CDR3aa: CASSLASTGNSPLHF

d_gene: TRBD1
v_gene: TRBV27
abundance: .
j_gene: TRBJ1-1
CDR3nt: TGTGCCAGCACCCTAACAGGGGGGACTGAAGCTTTCTTT
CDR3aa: CASTLTGGTEAFF

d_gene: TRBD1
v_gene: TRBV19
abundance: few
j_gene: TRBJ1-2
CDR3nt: TGTGCCAGTAGCAATACAGGGGACTATGGCTACACCTTC
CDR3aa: CASSNTGDYGYTF

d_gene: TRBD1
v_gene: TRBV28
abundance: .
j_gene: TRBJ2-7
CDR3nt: TGTGCCAGCAGTGTTGTGGGACAGGGATCCTACGAGCAGTACTTC
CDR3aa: CASSVVGQGSYEQYF

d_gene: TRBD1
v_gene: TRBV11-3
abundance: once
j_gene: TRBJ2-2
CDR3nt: TGTGCCAGCAGCCTGTCAGGACAGGGGGCCGGGGAGCTGTTTTTT
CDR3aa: CASSLSGQGAGELFF

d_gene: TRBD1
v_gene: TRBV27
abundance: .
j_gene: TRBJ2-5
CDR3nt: TGTGCCAGCAGGGGGACAGGGAAAGGGGAAGAGACCCAGTACTTC
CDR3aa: CASRGTGKGEETQYF

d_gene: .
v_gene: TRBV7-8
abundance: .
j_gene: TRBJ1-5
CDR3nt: TGTGCCAGCAGCTCCTTGATATGGGGGAATCAGCCCCAGCATTTT
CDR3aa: CASSSLIWGNQPQHF

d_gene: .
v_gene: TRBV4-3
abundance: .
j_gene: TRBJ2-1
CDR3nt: TGCGCCAGCAGCCAAGATTTCGCGGGCTACAATGAGCAGTTCTTC
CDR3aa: CASSQDFAGYNEQFF

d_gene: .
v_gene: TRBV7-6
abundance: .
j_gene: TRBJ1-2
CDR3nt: TGTGCCAGCAGCCCAGGGAACAGTAATCCTGGCTACACCTTC
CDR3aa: CASSPGNSNPGYTF

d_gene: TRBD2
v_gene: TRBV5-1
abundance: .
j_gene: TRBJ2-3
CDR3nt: TGCGCCAGCAGCTTGGCAGCGGGGGGCGTGGATACGCAGTATTTT
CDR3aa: CASSLAAGGVDTQYF

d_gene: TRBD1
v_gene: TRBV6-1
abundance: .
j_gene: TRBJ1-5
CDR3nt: TGTGCCAGCATCGGGGACAGGGTCCATCAGCCCCAGCATTTT
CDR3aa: CASIGDRVHQPQHF

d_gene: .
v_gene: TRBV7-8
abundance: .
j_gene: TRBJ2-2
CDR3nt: TGTGCCAGCAGCGTTAACAGGGACACCGGGGAGCTGTTTTTT
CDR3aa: CASSVNRDTGELFF

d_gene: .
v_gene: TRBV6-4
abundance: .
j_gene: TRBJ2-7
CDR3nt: TGTGCCAGCAGTGACTCGACAAGGGTCCCCGAGGGGTCCAGGGACCCCGGCTACGAGCAGTACTTC
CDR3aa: CASSDSTRVPEGSRDPGYEQYF

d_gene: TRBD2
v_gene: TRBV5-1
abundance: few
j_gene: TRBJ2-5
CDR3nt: TGCGCCAGCAGCTTTGGAGGAGGGGCGGGAGGGCCGGAGACCCAGTACTTC
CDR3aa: CASSFGGGAGGPETQYF

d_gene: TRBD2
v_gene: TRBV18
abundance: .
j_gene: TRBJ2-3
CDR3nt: TGTGCCAGCTCACCCCTAGCGGGGGAGACAGATACGCAGTATTTT
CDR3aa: CASSPLAGETDTQYF

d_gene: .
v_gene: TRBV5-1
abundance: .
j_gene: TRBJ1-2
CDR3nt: TGCGCCAGCAGCTTGGGTCAGAACTATGGCTACACCTTC
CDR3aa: CASSLGQNYGYTF

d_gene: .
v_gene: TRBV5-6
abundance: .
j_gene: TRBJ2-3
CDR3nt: TGTGCCAGCAGCCGAACCAGGGTTGATACGCAGTATTTT
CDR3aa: CASSRTRVDTQYF

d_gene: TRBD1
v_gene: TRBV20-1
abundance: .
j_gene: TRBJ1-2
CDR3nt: TGCAGTGCATTGGGACAGCCTGGCTACACCTTC
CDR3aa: CSALGQPGYTF

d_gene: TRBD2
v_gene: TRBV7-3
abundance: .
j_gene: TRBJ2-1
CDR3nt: TGTGCCAGCAAGCTTGGAGCGGGAGTCTACAATGAGCAGTTCTTC
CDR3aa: CASKLGAGVYNEQFF

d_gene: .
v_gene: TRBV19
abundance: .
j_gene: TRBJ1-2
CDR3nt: TGTGCCAGTAGTCCGACACCTAATAATAACTATGGCTACACCTTC
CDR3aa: CASSPTPNNNYGYTF

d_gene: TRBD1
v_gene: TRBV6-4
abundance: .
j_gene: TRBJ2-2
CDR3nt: TGTGCCAGCAGTGCAGGGGGCACCGGGGAGCTGTTTTTT
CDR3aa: CASSAGGTGELFF

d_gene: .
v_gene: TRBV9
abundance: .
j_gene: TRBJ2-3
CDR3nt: TGTGCCAGCAGCGTAGGTAGGGGGACAGATACGCAGTATTTT
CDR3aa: CASSVGRGTDTQYF

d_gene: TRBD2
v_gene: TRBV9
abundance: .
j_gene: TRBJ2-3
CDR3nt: TGTGCCAGCAGTAGCGGGACCCTATATACGCAGTATTTT
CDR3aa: CASSSGTLYTQYF

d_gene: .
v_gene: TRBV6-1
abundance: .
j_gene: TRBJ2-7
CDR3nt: TGTGCCAGCAGTGAACGCGGGGAGTACTACGAGCAGTACTTC
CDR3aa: CASSERGEYYEQYF

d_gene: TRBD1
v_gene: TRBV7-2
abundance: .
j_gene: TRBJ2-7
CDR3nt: TGTGCCAGCAGCTTGAGGCCGACAGGGTTTTACGAGCAGTACTTC
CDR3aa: CASSLRPTGFYEQYF